These 10 T cell receptor beta chains originate from one sample sequenced in a study of blood T cell repertoires in COVID-19. Method: immunoSEQ multiplex PCR; TCRdb's copy keeps in-frame clones and lacks some. The repertoire has 95,000 to 150,000 clones, roughly 87% of them found once; the top ten carry around 9.9%. Sequencing input: peripheral blood. All receptors derive from an older man with acute or convalescent COVID-19.

The CDR3 spells CATISPGTEAFF. The CDR3 DNA is TGTGCCACTATTTCCCCGGGCACTGAAGCTTTCTTT. This chain joins TRBV19 and TRBJ1-1, with D unclear. The CDR3 covers 12 residues. CDR1 LNHDA and CDR2 SQIVND come from the germline V gene (reference sequence). Trimming stripped 10 bases from V and 4 bases from J, with 13 bases between.

CDR3 DNA: TGTGCCAGCAGCAGACGACTAGCGGGAGTGGAGACCCAGTACTTC. Translating gives CASSRRLAGVETQYF. This chain connects TRBV7-9 to TRBJ2-5; 12 nucleotides agree with TRBD2. This CDR3 comprises 15 residues. V lost 5 bases, J lost 5 bases, and 6 bases stayed unmatched. Germline V gives CDR1 SEHNR, CDR2 FQNEAQ (reference sequence).

This clone was recorded a few times. J is TRBJ1-3 and V is TRBV19, with D unclear. CDR1 and CDR2 (germline): LNHDA, SQIVND (reference sequence). Trimming removed 5 bases at V and 0 bases at J, with 11 bases between. CDR3 size: 15 residues. CDR3 amino acids: CASSDILSSGNTIYF. CDR3 nucleotide sequence: TGTGCCAGTAGTGACATTCTAAGCTCTGGAAACACCATATATTTT.

This CDR3 reads CASSLEVSRDMFF. In DNA form, the CDR3 reads TGTGCCAGCAGCTTAGAGGTCTCTCGGGACATGTTTTTT. The V call is TRBV11-2, the J call TRBJ1-4, with a tentative D call TRBD1 (6 bases). Germline loops: CDR1 SGHAT, CDR2 FQNNGV. This CDR3 contains 13 residues. V was cut by 0 bases and J by 15 bases, with 14 bases left in between.

The chain employs TRBV5-4 and TRBJ2-1; 11 positions match TRBD1. This CDR3 has 16 residues. Germline loops: CDR1 SGHNT, CDR2 YYREEE (reference sequence). V shed 4 bases and J 2 bases; nucleotides not matched to a gene: 5. The CDR3 DNA sequence: TGTGCCAGCAGCCGGGGGGGACAGGGGGCCTACAATGAGCAGTTCTTC. Protein product: CASSRGGQGAYNEQFF.

CDR3 sequence: CASSWLTGLNTEAFF. CDR3 DNA sequence: TGTGCCAGCAGCTGGTTGACAGGGCTGAACACTGAAGCTTTCTTT. The chain links TRBV7-9 to TRBJ1-1; 7 bases match TRBD1. The V segment lost 4 bases and the J segment 0 bases; nucleotides outside the gene matches: 5. CDR1 is SEHNR and CDR2 is FQNEAQ in the germline V gene (reference sequence). This CDR3 contains 15 residues. The full variable domain, with the rest looked up from reference TRBV7-9 and TRBJ1-1, is DTGVSQNPRHKITKRGQNVTFRCDPISEHNRLYWYRQTLGQGPEFLTYFQNEAQLEKSRLLSDRFSAERPKGSFSTLEIQRTEQGDSAMYLCASSWLTGLNTEAFFGQGTRLTVV.

This chain links TRBV28 with TRBJ1-4; 7 nucleotides line up with TRBD1. Germline V CDR1 and CDR2: MDHEN, SYDVKM. The V and J ends lost 4 bases and 7 bases, in that order; junction bases with no gene match: 12. The length of the CDR3 is 16 residues. CDR3 region: CASSSRRDSFPEKLFF. CDR3 DNA: TGTGCCAGCAGTTCGCGCCGGGACAGTTTCCCTGAAAAACTGTTTTTT.

The V and J genes are TRBV28 and TRBJ1-4; 7 nucleotides line up with TRBD1. V lost 9 bases and J lost 7; bases outside the gene matches: 11. Germline V CDR1 and CDR2: MDHEN, SYDVKM. The length of the CDR3 is 14 residues. CDR3 residues: CASKSGTAVEKLFF. The DNA for the CDR3 is TGTGCCAGTAAGTCCGGGACAGCAGTTGAAAAACTGTTTTTT.

The V gene is TRBV6-5, the J gene TRBJ1-1, with a possible D match to TRBD1 (5 bases). The CDR3 loop spans 14 amino acids. The germline V gene has CDR1 MNHEY and CDR2 SVGAGI. V gave up 5 bases and J gave up 4 bases, with 14 bases separating them. The CDR3 nucleotides are TGTGCCAGCAGTCGTGATTGGGGCGGCACTGAAGCTTTCTTT. Amino acid sequence: CASSRDWGGTEAFF.

The V and J genes are TRBV6-5 and TRBJ1-5, with D tentatively TRBD1 (5 bases). Trimming pared 8 bases from V and 0 bases from J, leaving 11 bases between. CDR1 MNHEY and CDR2 SVGAGI come from the germline V gene. The CDR3 contains 14 residues. CDR3 loop: CASSDRLSNQPQHF. The CDR3 DNA reads as TGTGCCAGCTCCGACAGACTTAGCAATCAGCCCCAGCATTTT.